This entry lists 15 T cell receptor beta chains sequenced from one sample in a study of CD8 T cells in Susac syndrome. RNA, at about 0.45 to 1 ug, was reverse transcribed with random hexamers. TCRdb ran MiXCR on the immunoSEQ multiplex PCR reads and lists one entry per CDR3 protein. Among about 140,000 distinct CDR3 sequences listed, around 95% were seen once. The sequencing sample was made of CD4+ T cells from PBMCs. The receptors were sampled from a human donor with Susac syndrome.

The chain links TRBV24-1 to TRBJ2-3; a weak D match, TRBD1 (6 bases). Trimming stripped 7 bases from V and 2 bases from J, with 12 bases between. From germline, CDR1 is KGHDR and CDR2 SFDVKD. The CDR3 loop spans 14 amino acids. The CDR3 DNA follows: TGTGCCACCAGACCGGACAGTAACACAGATACGCAGTATTTT. This sequence encodes CATRPDSNTDTQYF.

The chain links TRBV5-1 to TRBJ1-1; no reliable D call. Looked up from germline, CDR1 is SGHRS and CDR2 is YFSETQ. The CDR3 consists of 14 residues. V was shortened by 0 bases and J by 5 bases, with 11 bases between the two germline ends. CDR3 sequence (DNA): TGCGCCAGCAGCTTGGGTCGGGTGGGAACTGAAGCTTTCTTT. Its translation: CASSLGRVGTEAFF.

This chain joins TRBV28 and TRBJ1-2; possible D gene TRBD1, 5 bases. V lost 8 bases and J lost 2, with 9 bases in between. CDR1 is MDHEN and CDR2 is SYDVKM in the germline V gene. The CDR3 is 12 residues long. The CDR3 DNA reads TGTGCCAGCGAATACAGGAACTATGGCTACACCTTC. Translated: CASEYRNYGYTF.

In the case of this clonotype: Germline and junction disagree at one end, which may indicate a read error. The J gene is TRBJ1-5, the V gene TRBV3-1; 10 bases align to TRBD1. CDR3 length equals 16 residues. Germline CDR1 is LGHDT and CDR2 is YNNKEL (reference sequence). The CDR3 DNA reads TGTGCCAGCAGCCAAGCCGGGACAGGGGCCAATCAACCCCAGCATTTT. This sequence encodes CASSQAGTGANQPQHF.

V is TRBV25-1 and J is TRBJ2-1; 13 bases fit TRBD2. This CDR3 spans 17 amino acids. V was clipped by 4 bases and J by 6 bases; unmatched bases: 9. Germline V gives CDR1 MGHDK, CDR2 SYGVNS. The CDR3 region is CASSARTSGRNFNEQFF. In nucleotides, the CDR3 is TGTGCCAGCAGTGCGAGGACTAGCGGGAGAAATTTCAATGAGCAGTTCTTC.

The chain couples TRBV30 to TRBJ2-2; D is uncertain. The V end was cut by 4 bases, the J end by 6 bases, with 12 bases between. The CDR3 contains 13 residues. Germline V CDR1 and CDR2: GTSNPN, SVGIG (reference sequence). The CDR3 is CAWTAPGAGELFF. CDR3 bases: TGTGCCTGGACCGCCCCTGGAGCCGGGGAGCTGTTTTTT.

This chain uses TRBV4-1 with TRBJ2-1; D remains unclear. The CDR3 runs 14 residues. V was trimmed by 0 bases and J by 12 bases, leaving 15 bases between them. Germline V gene lookup returns CDR1 MGHRA and CDR2 YSYEKL. CDR3 sequence reads: CASSQDIIGIGQFF. The CDR3 DNA sequence: TGCGCCAGCAGCCAAGATATAATCGGAATCGGGCAGTTCTTC.

CDR3 DNA: TGTGCCAGCAGCGACCCCCCGACAGGGCTTGGGAATAACTATGGCTACACCTTC. Translating it yields CASSDPPTGLGNNYGYTF. The chain joins TRBV9 to TRBJ1-2, with 7 bases lining up with TRBD1. The trim removed 3 bases at V and 1 base at J, leaving 15 bases unmatched. The CDR3 is made up of 18 amino acids. Germline CDR1 reads SGDLS; CDR2 reads YYNGEE.

This chain links TRBV5-4 with TRBJ2-2; D gene ambiguous. Germline V gene sequence: CDR1 SGHNT, CDR2 YYREEE (reference sequence). Trimming stripped 2 bases from V and 0 bases from J, with 8 bases between. The CDR3 covers 15 residues. The CDR3 region has the DNA TGTGCCAGCAGCTTTGTCGGACCGAACACCGGGGAGCTGTTTTTT. It is translated as CASSFVGPNTGELFF.

V and J are TRBV28 and TRBJ1-2, with 8 bases matching TRBD1. This CDR3 has 15 residues. V shed 5 bases and J 4 bases; nucleotides not matched to a gene: 9. In germline, CDR1 is MDHEN, CDR2 SYDVKM. The CDR3 DNA reads as TGTGCCAGCAGTCCCCGGGACAGGTGGGGCTATGGCTACACCTTC. It codes for CASSPRDRWGYGYTF.

This sequence joins TRBV7-9 and TRBJ1-2; 8 bases fit TRBD1. The CDR3 covers 14 residues. Germline V gene lookup returns CDR1 SEHNR and CDR2 FQNEAQ (reference sequence). V shed 7 bases, J shed 2 bases, and the junction held 6 bases outside the gene matches. The CDR3 sequence: CASTLTGVNYGYTF. Written as DNA, the CDR3 is TGTGCCAGCACCCTGACAGGGGTGAACTATGGCTACACCTTC.

The chain combines TRBV29-1 with TRBJ2-6; D tentatively fits TRBD1 or TRBD2 (5 bases each). Trimming took 6 bases from V and 2 from J, leaving 8 bases between them. This CDR3 contains 13 residues. Germline values: CDR1 SQVTM, CDR2 ANQGSEA. The CDR3 region has the DNA TGCAGCGTCCAGGGAGCTGGGGCCAACGTCCTGACTTTC. Protein sequence: CSVQGAGANVLTF.

This chain uses TRBV24-1 with TRBJ2-1; no clear D. This CDR3 region has 13 residues. Germline lookup yields CDR1 KGHDR and CDR2 SFDVKD. V was clipped by 4 bases and J by 7 bases, with 10 bases between them. This CDR3 is CATSDPTGNEQFF. CDR3 nucleotides: TGTGCCACCAGTGACCCGACTGGAAATGAGCAGTTCTTC.

V usage is TRBV7-2 and J usage is TRBJ2-1; 14 positions match TRBD2. CDR1 and CDR2 (germline): SGHTA, FQGNSA. There are 15 residues in the CDR3. V dropped 5 bases and J dropped 9; count of bases not matched to a gene: 6. CDR3 residues: CASSTRLAGGPEQFF. The CDR3 DNA reads TGTGCCAGCAGCACCCGACTAGCGGGAGGGCCTGAGCAGTTCTTC.

This clonotype came up once. This chain connects TRBV10-3 to TRBJ2-1; D perhaps matches TRBD1 (6 bases). Germline CDR1 reads ENHRY; CDR2 reads SYGVKD. The CDR3 sequence is 17 residues long. V gave up 6 bases and J gave up 0 bases, with 18 bases separating them. Here the CDR3 reads CAIRQQGSISSYNEQFF. CDR3 nucleotide sequence: TGTGCCATCAGACAACAGGGTTCGATAAGCTCCTACAATGAGCAGTTCTTC.